Given below is one T cell receptor (beta chain) in context. This clone's antigen is unknown. CDR1 and CDR2 (SQVTM, ANQGSEA) derive from the germline V gene. Reading from cysteine to phenylalanine, the CDR3 counts 11 amino acids. No DNA is given. This record belongs to a study of monozygotic twins with inflammatory bowel disease (dated by TCRdb to between 2019 and 2020). Background on the whole study: The complete study included about 28 monozygotic twin pairs: 19 IBD-discordant Danish pairs and nine German pairs, of which four were IBD-concordant and five were IBD-discordant. Each individual had, on average, about 151 000 unique TCRalpha sequences and 181 000 unique TCRbeta sequences available for analysis. The search for disease-associated traits relied mainly on comparing, within discordant pairs, IBD patients with their genetically identical healthy co-twins. What the work shows at the level of the full study, not this receptor alone: Compared with healthy twins, IBD patients shared fewer clonotypes with other individuals, and the difference was most pronounced in patients with signs of disease activity. No single strong signal or clonotype linked to IBD turned up in the results, so the idea that one exists was not supported. Repertoire similarity did not differ between concordant and discordant twins, possibly due to limited statistical power. Distinction between different T cell subtypes could not be achieved in the analysis. TCRbeta repertoire diversity, by inverse Simpson index, was decreased in IBD patients compared with their healthy co-twins. Because patients were on differing immunosuppressive treatments, the repertoires may have picked up extra background noise and inter-individual variability.

The library was built by means of 5' RACE. Preparation of each TCR library used roughly 3.5 ug of total RNA. For each sample, cDNA was synthesized in eight separate reactions using SMARTScribe reverse transcriptase. During cDNA synthesis, unique molecular identifiers containing a 6-nucleotide sample barcode were introduced by template switching. TCRalpha and TCRbeta cDNA was amplified in two nested PCRs of approximately 17 and 9 cycles, and bead purification was carried out after each PCR. Before amplification, the cDNA was treated with uracil DNA-glycosylase and purified using the QIAquick PCR purification kit. The second PCR added Illumina TruSeq-compatible adapters along with sample-specific barcodes. TapeStation and Qubit were used to check library quality and concentration, and roughly 4.8 ng of each library went into the pool. Sequencing of pooled libraries was carried out on an Illumina HiSeq2500 single-index Rapid Run using 2 x 100 bp reads and custom sequencing primers. The authors' analysis ran thus. PCR and sequencing errors were corrected by UMI-based consensus assembly using MiGEC version 1.2.6. MiXCR version 2.1.1 was used to carry out V(D)J alignment, clonotype assembly and CDR3 extraction. To normalise gene usage, clonotype sharing and MAIT/NKT TCR abundance, the analysis used the top 1000, 10 000 and 20 000 clonotypes per sample. After downsampling to 27 000 UMIs, diversity was calculated as the inverse Simpson index using the vegan R package. Statistical testing used paired Mann-Whitney U tests on the discordant twin pairs and applied Benjamini-Hochberg correction for multiple testing. TCRdb reprocessed the sequencing reads and holds a single record per CDR3 protein sequence, with no DNA. Clone size and V and J calls follow TCRdb, not the original study. The sample's own table lists about 440,000 distinct CDR3 sequences. About 2.6% of the sample is taken by the ten largest.

From each donor, an approximately 2.6 ml peripheral blood sample was collected into PAXgene tubes and kept at -80 degrees C. Without T cell sorting, total RNA was isolated from whole blood using the PAXgene blood miRNA kit on an automated QIAcube. Peripheral blood from monozygotic twin pairs, either concordant or discordant for inflammatory bowel disease, underwent deep TCRalpha and TCRbeta repertoire profiling that used unique molecular barcoding. Smoking habits were recorded for all twin pairs, and individuals were classified as current, former or never smokers. This sequence was found in a human donor with ulcerative colitis or Crohn's disease, or a healthy co-twin of an affected twin (not recorded which). The rearrangement combines TRBV29-1 with TRBJ1-4. The sample taken for sequencing was blood. The CDR3 protein is CSVGETEKLFF.